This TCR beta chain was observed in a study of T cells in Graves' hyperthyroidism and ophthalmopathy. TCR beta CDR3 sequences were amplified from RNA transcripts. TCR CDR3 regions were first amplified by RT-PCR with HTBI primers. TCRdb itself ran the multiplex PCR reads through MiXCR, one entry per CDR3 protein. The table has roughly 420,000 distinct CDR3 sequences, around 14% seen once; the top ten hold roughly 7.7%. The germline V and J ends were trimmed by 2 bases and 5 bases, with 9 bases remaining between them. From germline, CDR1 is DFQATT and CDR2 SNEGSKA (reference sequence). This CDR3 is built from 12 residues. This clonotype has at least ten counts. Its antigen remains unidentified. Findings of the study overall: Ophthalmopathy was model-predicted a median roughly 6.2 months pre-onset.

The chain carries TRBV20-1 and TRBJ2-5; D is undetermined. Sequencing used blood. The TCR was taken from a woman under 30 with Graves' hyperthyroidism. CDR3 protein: CSARLIGETQYF. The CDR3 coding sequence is TGCAGTGCTAGACTAATCGGGGAGACCCAGTACTTC.